This T cell receptor beta chain appears in the sequencing data of a study of blood T cell repertoires in COVID-19. Study in general: Acute-phase and convalescent COVID-19 samples originated in the United States, Italy and Spain.

The junction had 13 bases not matched to a gene; V was cut back by 3 bases and J by 12 bases. The V gene's germline CDR1 is MNHEY and CDR2 SMNVEV (reference sequence). This CDR3 has 15 residues. Repertoires were generated with immunoSEQ multiplex PCR, while TCRdb's copy carries only in-frame clones and drops some. Among fewer than 60,000 clones, 80% to 90% were seen once, and the ten largest hold around 6.4%. Seattle researchers signed up patients amid active infection and tracked them longitudinally. This clone was found a few times. Sequencing input: peripheral blood. The TCR comes from an older woman with COVID-19, enrolled during active disease. V usage is TRBV27 and J usage is TRBJ2-1, with 8 bases that match TRBD2. In DNA form, the CDR3 reads TGTGCCAGCAGTTTCGGGGGGGTCTCTTTTTCTTGGCAGTTCTTC. Encoded protein: CASSFGGVSFSWQFF.